This paragraph reports one T cell receptor (beta chain). Its specificity is not known. This sample's time point: persistent/refractory GD, antithyroid drugs over 5 years with positive TRAb. Preparation of the TCR library used RNA extracted from PBMCs. It was an endocrinology department in Xi'an, China, that provided the patients. The sample belongs to a study of regulatory T cells in long-lasting Graves disease. Study details: Positivity for TSH receptor antibodies plus over 5 years of antithyroid drugs meant persistent Graves' disease.

Construction of the TCR beta libraries employed iRepertoire HTBI primers in conjunction with Arm-PCR of CDR3 regions. TCRdb re-derived calls from the multiplex PCR reads in MiXCR, one entry per CDR3 protein. This table has 450,000 or so distinct CDR3 sequences, less than 25% appearing once. Germline V lookup: CDR1 DFQATT, CDR2 SNEGSKA (reference sequence). V gave up 1 base and J gave up 10 bases; unmatched junction bases: 2. The CDR3 loop spans 13 amino acids. Study findings and constraints: Persistent disease preferred TRBV28, TRBJ1-2 and TRBJ2-5.

The receptor was derived from a female donor with Graves disease. The rearrangement joins TRBV20-1 to TRBJ1-6; 9 bases map to TRBD1. The specimen comprised peripheral blood mononuclear cells (PBMCs), sampled when the disease was refractory, from a patient treated with antithyroid drugs. The CDR3 DNA sequence: TGCAGTGCTAGAGGGACAGGGGACTCACCCCTCCACTTT. Amino acid sequence: CSARGTGDSPLHF.